This TCR beta chain was found in a study of blood T cell repertoires in COVID-19. For the study at large: PBMCs, B-cell-depleted T cells, or T cells provided the cDNA or gDNA that made up the material.

Study processing details: It was from reference gene primer amplification that nucleated cell counts were estimated. The assay was immunoSEQ multiplex PCR, and TCRdb's table has in-frame clones only and misses some. The V and J calls and clone size come from that table; D and trimming were worked out from the DNA. The sample includes 150,000 to 200,000 clones, around 89% of them seen just once. The CDR3 is made up of 13 amino acids. Germline V gives CDR1 LGHDT, CDR2 YNNKEL (reference sequence). V was pared by 2 bases and J by 2 bases, with 7 bases between. In this sample, this clone turned up once. Sequences were obtained from peripheral blood. The clonotype was recovered from a middle-aged man with active or convalescent COVID-19. The V and J genes are TRBV3-1 (or the pseudogene TRBV3-2) and TRBJ2-7; D may be TRBD2 (5 bases). CDR3 DNA: TGTGCCAGCAGCCAACGGGGTCCCTACGAGCAGTACTTC. It yields the protein CASSQRGPYEQYF.